These T cell receptor beta chains were read from a single sample in a study of tumor and adjacent non-tumor tissue in lung cancer. From the multiplex PCR reads, TCRdb called clonotypes with MiXCR, one entry per CDR3 protein. The sample records tens of thousands of distinct CDR3 sequences, 65% to 85% being singletons. The sample consisted of distant non-tumor lung tissue. These receptors all come from a man between 60 and 75 years old with non-small cell lung cancer. Each CDR3 is given with its conserved first and last residue. Each record gives: J gene, D gene, clone size, V gene, CDR3 DNA, CDR3 protein. A D gene is named only where the DNA matches it firmly. Size is stated for part of the rows, as once, few or many counts, or as a class when the clone is expanded.

TRBJ1-1	NA	NA	TRBV11-1	TGTACCAGAAGCTTTCTCGCGGGCAACACTGAAGCTTTCTTT	CTRSFLAGNTEAFF
TRBJ2-3	TRBD2	once	TRBV4-3	TGCACCAGCAGCCCCGTCCCCCGGCTAGCGGGAGGGCCGAGCACAGATATGCAGTATTTT	CTSSPVPRLAGGPSTDMQYF
TRBJ2-1	NA	NA	TRBV20-1	TGCAGTGCTAGAGATACAGGAGGCGTAAATGGGCAGTTCTTC	CSARDTGGVNGQFF
TRBJ2-5	NA	few	TRBV11-2	TGTGCCAGCGGCTCCAGAGTGGGGGGGCCAAAGGAGACCCAGTACTTC	CASGSRVGGPKETQYF
TRBJ2-7	NA	NA	TRBV29-1	TGCAGCGTTGACCAGGGACACCGGGGGACCTACGAGCAGTGCTTC	CSVDQGHRGTYEQCF
TRBJ1-1	NA	NA	TRBV12-3/TRBV12-4	TGTGCTAGCAGGGGACTGCTTGAAGCTTTCTTT	CASRGLLEAFF
TRBJ1-5	TRBD1	NA	TRBV4-2	TGTGCCAGCGGCCAAAAGCAGGGGGATAGCAATCAGCCCCAGCATTTT	CASGQKQGDSNQPQHF
TRBJ2-1	TRBD2	few	TRBV5-1	TGCGCCAGCAGCTTGAGAACTAGCGGGGGGGCTAGGGTCGCGGACAATGAGCAGCTCTTC	CASSLRTSGGARVADNEQLF
TRBJ2-3	NA	NA	TRBV10-2	TGCGCCAGCAGTGAGGCAGGGGATAGCACAGATACGCAGTATTTT	CASSEAGDSTDTQYF
TRBJ1-5	NA	NA	TRBV6-5	TGTGCTAGCAGTTACAGTGTACAGGTTAGTCAGCCCCAGCATTTT	CASSYSVQVSQPQHF
TRBJ2-1	NA	NA	TRBV7-9	TGTGCCAGCAGCCTACTAGAGCTTGGTCAGTTCTTC	CASSLLELGQFF
TRBJ1-2	NA	NA	TRBV28	TGTGCCAACAACCCGGGTTGGGTCTATGGCTACACCTTC	CANNPGWVYGYTF
TRBJ1-2	NA	NA	TRBV6-5	TGTGCCAGCAGCGGGCCAGCGTGGGGCTATGGCTACACCTTC	CASSGPAWGYGYTF
TRBJ2-3	NA	NA	TRBV11-2	TGTGCCAACAGCTTAGGAGGGCCAGATACGCGGTATTTT	CANSLGGPDTRYF
TRBJ2-2	TRBD1	many	TRBV5-5	TGTGCCAGCGAGTACAGGGGGCGCGTCGGGGAGCTGTTTTTT	CASEYRGRVGELFF
TRBJ2-3	TRBD1	NA	TRBV12-3/TRBV12-4	TGTGCCAGCTGTCGCCGACAGACAGGGTTTGCAGATACTCAGTATTTT	CASCRRQTGFADTQYF
TRBJ2-3	NA	NA	TRBV6-1	TGTGCTAGCAGGCCGAGTGACGGGAGGACAGGTACGCAGTATTTT	CASRPSDGRTGTQYF
TRBJ1-4	NA	few	TRBV19	TGTGCCAGTAGTTTCACGGCAACTAATGAAAAACTGTTTTTT	CASSFTATNEKLFF
TRBJ2-2	NA	once	TRBV13	TGTGCCAACAGCCGGCCGGCCAGGGAGCTGTATTTT	CANSRPARELYF
TRBJ2-7	TRBD1	NA	TRBV6-1	TGTCCCAGCATCGCGCTACAGGGGGACGAGCAATACTTC	CPSIALQGDEQYF
TRBJ1-1	NA	NA	TRBV20-1	TGCAGTACTAGATCACGTCAGAGTACTGAAGCTTTCTTC	CSTRSRQSTEAFF
TRBJ1-2	TRBD1	few	TRBV11-2	TGTGCCAGCAGCTTCCCACCGGGACAGGGGGCTAACTATGGCTACACCTTC	CASSFPPGQGANYGYTF
TRBJ2-7	NA	NA	TRBV20-1	TGCAGTGCCGCCACACTACTAGTAAGCGGCGACGAGCAGTACTTC	CSAATLLVSGDEQYF
TRBJ2-3	NA	NA	TRBV20-1	TGCAGTGCTAGTGTGGTAAAAAGGGGTCCAGATACGCAGTATTTT	CSASVVKRGPDTQYF
TRBJ2-1	NA	NA	TRBV20-1	TGCAGTGCTAGCGGGAGTCTGACCTACAATGAGCAGTTCTTC	CSASGSLTYNEQFF
TRBJ2-7	NA	NA	TRBV12-3/TRBV12-4	TGTACCAACAGTTTCCGGGGCTACGAGCAGTACTTC	CTNSFRGYEQYF
TRBJ2-2	NA	NA	TRBV20-1	TGCAGTACTGGCGGGTGGGGGAGCACCGGGGAGCTGTTTTTT	CSTGGWGSTGELFF
TRBJ1-2	TRBD1	once	TRBV14	TGTGCCAGCAGCCTGGGGGCGACAGGGTGGGACGGCTACAACTTC	CASSLGATGWDGYNF
TRBJ1-1	NA	NA	TRBV30	TGTGCCTGGAGTGTACCCCCGGCCATTGAAGCTTTCTTT	CAWSVPPAIEAFF
TRBJ1-6	TRBD1	NA	TRBV29-1	TGCAGCGTTGGGGACAGCTATAGTTCACCCCCCCACTTT	CSVGDSYSSPPHF
TRBJ2-1	TRBD2	NA	TRBV6-6	TGTGCTAGGAGTTGCGGCGGGGGGGCCTACAATGAGCAGTTCTTC	CARSCGGGAYNEQFF
TRBJ1-2	NA	many	TRBV29-1	TGCAGCGTCGACGGACATCCCTATGGCTACACCTTC	CSVDGHPYGYTF
TRBJ2-7	NA	few	TRBV7-9	TGTGCCAGCAGCGAGGGACTGTTCTACGAGCAGTACTTC	CASSEGLFYEQYF
TRBJ2-1	TRBD2	NA	TRBV4-1	TGCGATAGCAGCCAAGATTTCGGGGGGGCCCGGGAGCAGTTCTTC	CDSSQDFGGAREQFF
TRBJ2-6	TRBD2	NA	TRBV12-3/TRBV12-4	TGTGCCAGCAGTCCAGGACTAGCGGGAGGAGTCTCTGGGGCCGACGTCCTGAGTTTC	CASSPGLAGGVSGADVLSF
TRBJ2-5	NA	NA	TRBV11-3	TGTGCCAGCAGCTTAGGAGCGATGGGGGGGCTAGTTCAAGAGACCCAGTACTTC	CASSLGAMGGLVQETQYF
TRBJ2-5	TRBD1	once	TRBV11-2	TGCGCCAGGAGTTCTGGACAGGTCCAGACCCAGTACTTC	CARSSGQVQTQYF
TRBJ2-3	NA	few	TRBV7-9	TGTGCCAGCAGCTTAGTGGCGGCTGCAGATACGCAGTATTTT	CASSLVAAADTQYF
TRBJ2-3	NA	NA	TRBV11-3	TGTGCCAACAGCTTAGATCCCCTAGAAGTCGGGGGCCGCCCAGATACGCAGTATTTT	CANSLDPLEVGGRPDTQYF
TRBJ1-2	TRBD1	NA	TRBV11-2	TGTGTCAACGGCCGACAGGGACAGGGGATCTATGGCTACACCTTC	CVNGRQGQGIYGYTF
TRBJ1-4	NA	NA	TRBV6-6	TGTCCCAACAGTTATACGGACGGGACTAATGAAAAACTGTTTTTT	CPNSYTDGTNEKLFF